The clone carrying this T cell receptor (beta chain) turned up a few times. The antigen remains undetermined. These data belong to a study of cytomegalovirus exposure and HLA in healthy donors. Study-level results: Across donors, sequencing depth was assumed by presence/absence analyses to be roughly uniform. Some public TCRs appeared in many individuals, while most sequences were rare. Only CMV serostatus was available as immune exposure information.

Trimming took 0 bases from V and 4 from J; bases not matched to a gene: 3. Germline CDR1 SGHAT, CDR2 FQNNGV. This CDR3 contains 15 residues. Use of 60 Vbeta and 13 Jbeta primers characterized the PCR. Data came from immunoSEQ multiplex PCR; TCRdb stores just in-frame clones and leaves some out. The repertoire holds about 150,000 clones, approximately 74% seen once, with 2.1% in the top ten. The receptor was isolated from a man in his thirties or forties in good health and CMV-seronegative. Sequences were obtained from PBMCs. This rearrangement joins TRBV11-2 to TRBJ1-3; TRBD1 matches at 7 bases. The CDR3, as DNA: TGTGCCAGCAGCTTAGATGGGACAGTCGGAAACACCATATATTTT. Translating it yields CASSLDGTVGNTIYF.